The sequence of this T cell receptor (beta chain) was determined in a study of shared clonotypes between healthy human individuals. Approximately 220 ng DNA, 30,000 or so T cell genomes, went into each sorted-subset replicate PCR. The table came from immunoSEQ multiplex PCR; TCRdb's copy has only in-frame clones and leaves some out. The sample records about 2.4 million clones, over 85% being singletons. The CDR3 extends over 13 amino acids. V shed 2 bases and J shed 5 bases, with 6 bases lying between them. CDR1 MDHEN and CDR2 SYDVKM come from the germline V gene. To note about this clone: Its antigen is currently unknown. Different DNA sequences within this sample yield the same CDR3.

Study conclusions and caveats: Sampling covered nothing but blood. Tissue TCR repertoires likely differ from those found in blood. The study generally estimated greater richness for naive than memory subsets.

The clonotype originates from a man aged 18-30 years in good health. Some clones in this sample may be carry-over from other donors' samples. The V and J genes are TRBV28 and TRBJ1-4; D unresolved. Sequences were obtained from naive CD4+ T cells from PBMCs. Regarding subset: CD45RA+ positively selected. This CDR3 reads CASSLGQNEKLFF. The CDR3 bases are TGTGCCAGCAGTTTAGGGCAGAATGAAAAACTGTTTTTT. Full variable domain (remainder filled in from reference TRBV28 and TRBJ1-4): DVKVTQSSRYLVKRTGEKVFLECVQDMDHENMFWYRQDPGLGLRLIYFSYDVKMKEKGDIPEGYSVSREKKERFSLILESASTNQTSMYLCASSLGQNEKLFFGSGTQLSVL.